Each of the 28 T cell receptor beta chains below was sequenced from the same sample in a study of blood T cell repertoires in COVID-19. Profiling relied on immunoSEQ multiplex PCR, and the TCRdb table lists in-frame clones only, not all of them. Of more than 200,000 clones in the sample, approximately 84% were seen once. The sample taken for sequencing was peripheral blood. Source of these receptors: a man aged 50 to 60 with active or convalescent COVID-19.

In its sample, this clone was seen once. J is TRBJ2-1 and V is TRBV13, with 10 bases lining up with TRBD2. The length of the CDR3 is 16 residues. The ends lost 3 bases at V and 4 bases at J; junction bases unmatched: 6. Germline V gives CDR1 PRHDT, CDR2 FYEKMQ (reference sequence). CDR3 DNA sequence: TGTGCCAGCAGCTTCGAGTTAGCGGGGGGTTACAATGAGCAGTTCTTC. Translating gives CASSFELAGGYNEQFF.

In this sample, this clone turned up many times. The V call is TRBV30, the J call TRBJ2-2; 7 bases are a match to TRBD1. V lost 8 bases and J lost 4; bases outside the gene matches: 4. This CDR3 is 12 amino acids long. Germline V gene lookup returns CDR1 GTSNPN and CDR2 SVGIG (reference sequence). For the CDR3, the DNA is TGTGCCCGGGACAGTTTCACCGGGGAGCTGTTTTTT. This translates into CARDSFTGELFF.

The chain carries TRBV20-1 and TRBJ1-2; 7 bases are shared with TRBD1. The CDR3 length is 14 residues. CDR1 DFQATT and CDR2 SNEGSKA come from the germline V gene (reference sequence). Germline trimming cut 3 bases from V and 8 bases from J; bases unmatched to any gene: 12. This chain's CDR3 is CSASIPGGAWGYTF. In DNA form, the CDR3 reads TGCAGTGCTAGTATCCCAGGGGGTGCCTGGGGCTACACCTTC.

J is TRBJ2-7 and V is TRBV5-6, with D maybe TRBD1 (5 bases). Germline CDR1 reads SGHDT; CDR2 reads YYEEEE. V shed 0 bases and J shed 3 bases, with 7 bases lying between them. The CDR3 consists of 13 residues. The CDR3 sequence is CASSLGQNYEQYF. CDR3 nucleotides: TGTGCCAGCAGCTTGGGACAGAACTACGAGCAGTACTTC.

The chain uses TRBV4-2 and TRBJ2-5; 8 bases match TRBD2. The CDR3 sequence is 18 residues long. V lost 0 bases, J lost 2 bases, and 11 bases stayed unmatched. The germline V gene has CDR1 LGHNA and CDR2 YNFKEQ. The CDR3 region has the DNA TGTGCCAGCAGCCAAGATGAGATAGCGGGGAGCGCGCAAGAGACCCAGTACTTC. Translating gives CASSQDEIAGSAQETQYF.

This rearrangement joins TRBV7-8 to TRBJ2-1; 7 nucleotides agree with TRBD1. The V and J ends lost 5 bases and 10 bases, in that order; junction bases with no gene match: 5. From germline, CDR1 is SGHVS and CDR2 FQNEAQ. The CDR3 has 12 amino acids. CDR3 DNA: TGTGCCAGCAGCCCACAGGGGCGCGAGCAGTTCTTC. Protein product: CASSPQGREQFF.

This chain uses TRBV5-1 with TRBJ1-4; D uncertain. V was clipped by 3 bases and J by 6 bases, with 9 bases between them. The CDR3 covers 13 residues. Per germline, CDR1 SGHRS and CDR2 YFSETQ. CDR3 bases: TGCGCCAGCAGCTCACCCGGAGATGAAAAACTGTTTTTT. It specifies CASSSPGDEKLFF.

This clone was seen only once. The rearrangement uses TRBV6-6 and TRBJ1-2; D unclear. Trimming removed 7 bases at V and 8 bases at J, with 17 bases between. CDR1 is MNHNY, CDR2 SVGAGI, per germline (reference sequence). CDR3 size: 13 residues. The CDR3 sequence is CASMNPTVSGYTF. In nucleotides, the CDR3 is TGTGCCAGCATGAACCCTACTGTATCCGGCTACACCTTC.

This rearrangement joins TRBV12-3 or TRBV12-4 to TRBJ2-3, with a tentative D call TRBD2 (5 bases). The V end lost 5 bases, the J end lost 3 bases, and 9 bases lay between the germline ends. This CDR3 contains 13 residues. CDR3 nucleotide sequence: TGTGCCAGCAGTCGTAGGACTACAGATACGCAGTATTTT. The encoded protein is CASSRRTTDTQYF.

The genes are TRBV24-1 and TRBJ2-3, with TRBD1 matching 7 bases. The CDR3 is 17 residues long. V was pared by 2 bases and J by 2 bases, with 9 bases of the junction left unmatched. CDR1 is KGHDR, CDR2 SFDVKD, per germline. The CDR3 here is CATSDYRGGKNTDTQYF. The CDR3 bases are TGTGCCACCAGTGATTATCGAGGGGGCAAGAACACAGATACGCAGTATTTT.

V is TRBV24-1 and J is TRBJ1-5, with D possibly being TRBD1 (6 bases). The CDR3 is 15 amino acids. The germline V gene has CDR1 KGHDR and CDR2 SFDVKD. V was pared by 4 bases and J by 3 bases, with 12 bases between. The CDR3: CATSERGQPNQPQHF. The CDR3 DNA reads as TGTGCCACCAGTGAACGTGGACAGCCCAATCAGCCCCAGCATTTT.

CDR3 coding DNA: TGTGCCAGCAGCCGACAGGAATATGGCTACACCTTC. It encodes CASSRQEYGYTF. The chain has TRBV3-1 (or the pseudogene TRBV3-2) and TRBJ1-2, with D maybe TRBD1 (6 bases). This CDR3 contains 12 residues. The germline V gene has CDR1 LGHDT and CDR2 YNNKEL (reference sequence). Trimming stripped 4 bases from V and 5 bases from J, with 8 bases between.

This chain joins TRBV27 and TRBJ1-2; 8 bases are shared with TRBD1. Germline lookup yields CDR1 MNHEY and CDR2 SMNVEV (reference sequence). The trim removed 0 bases at V and 0 bases at J, leaving 3 bases unmatched. This CDR3 contains 16 residues. The CDR3 here is CASSLSGQGANYGYTF. The CDR3 DNA reads TGTGCCAGCAGTTTATCCGGACAGGGAGCTAACTATGGCTACACCTTC.

The V call is TRBV21-1, the J call TRBJ2-7; TRBD2, as called in the table, went unchecked against the DNA. TRBV21-1 is marked as a pseudogene. The CDR3 totals 13 residues. The CDR3 is CAPAGGLPYEQYF. CDR3 bases: TGTGCCCCCGCAGGAGGCCTGCCCTACGAGCAGTACTTC.

This clone occurred a few times. V is TRBV4-3 and J is TRBJ1-2; 8 bases map to TRBD1. Germline CDR1 is LGHNA and CDR2 is YSLEER. V trimming: 1 base; J trimming: 8 bases; junction bases outside the gene matches: 9. The CDR3 contains 15 residues. The CDR3 bases are TGCGCCAGCAGCCAAGCAGGGGGCGGGGATTGGGGCTACACCTTC. Translating gives CASSQAGGGDWGYTF.

Turning to this clone: This CDR3 is also generated by other DNA sequences in the sample. The chain employs TRBV7-2 and TRBJ2-1, with D uncertain. Germline lookup yields CDR1 SGHTA and CDR2 FQGNSA. This CDR3 has 14 amino acids. Trimming took off 3 bases at V and 1 base at J, with 7 bases between the two ends. CDR3 nucleotide sequence: TGTGCCAGCAGCTTTCCGGGTTCCTACAATGAGCAGTTCTTC. Amino acids: CASSFPGSYNEQFF.

This clone was recorded only once. The genes are TRBV29-1 and TRBJ2-7; the D gene is possibly TRBD2 (6 bases). CDR1 and CDR2 from the germline V gene are SQVTM and ANQGSEA. Trimming shortened V by 3 bases and J by 10 bases, and 13 bases separated the two germline ends. The CDR3 has 11 amino acids. The CDR3 region has the DNA TGCAGCGTTGATGAGGGGACTGTCCAGTACTTC. Its protein is CSVDEGTVQYF.

V gene TRBV4-3 combines with J gene TRBJ1-6; the match to TRBD1 covers 9 bases. With 2 bases clipped from V and 7 bases from J, the junction kept 9 bases outside the gene matches. The germline V gene has CDR1 LGHNA and CDR2 YSLEER. The length of the CDR3 is 17 residues. CDR3 region: CASSQKRGQGQNSPLHF. The DNA for the CDR3 is TGCGCCAGCAGCCAAAAAAGGGGACAGGGCCAGAATTCACCCCTCCACTTT.

V gene TRBV19 combines with J gene TRBJ1-2; D not certain. The CDR3 contains 15 residues. Germline loops: CDR1 LNHDA, CDR2 SQIVND (reference sequence). V was shortened by 4 bases and J by 4 bases, with 16 bases between the two germline ends. CDR3 DNA: TGTGCCAGTAGTACCCACTCCCAAGGCGGCTATGGCTACACCTTC. Protein product: CASSTHSQGGYGYTF.

The chain carries TRBV19 and TRBJ1-1, with D uncertain. Between the trimmed V and J ends, which lost 11 bases and 1 base, there was a span of 14 bases. CDR3 length: 13 amino acids. The germline CDR1 and CDR2 sequences are LNHDA and SQIVND (reference sequence). CDR3 sequence: CAETLGSNTEAFF. As DNA, the CDR3 is TGTGCCGAAACCCTCGGGTCGAACACTGAAGCTTTCTTT. Combining the CDR3 with reference TRBV19 and TRBJ1-1 gives the whole variable domain DGGITQSPKYLFRKEGQNVTLSCEQNLNHDAMYWYRQDPGQGLRLIYYSQIVNDFQKGDIAEGYSVSREKKESFPLTVTSAQKNPTAFYLCAETLGSNTEAFFGQGTRLTVV.

This clone was found once. The V call is TRBV7-2, the J call TRBJ2-7; TRBD1 is a possible D gene (5 bases). The V end lost 6 bases, the J end lost 1 base, and 16 bases lay between the germline ends. The CDR3 runs 15 residues. The germline CDR1 and CDR2 sequences are SGHTA and FQGNSA. The CDR3 coding sequence is TGTGCCAGCAGTCGCCCAGGGCTTCCTTCCTACGAGCAGTACTTC. Amino acid sequence: CASSRPGLPSYEQYF. Supplemented by reference TRBV7-2 and TRBJ2-7, the full variable domain reads GAGVSQSPSNKVTEKGKDVELRCDPISGHTALYWYRQSLGQGLEFLIYFQGNSAPDKSGLPSDRFSAERTGGSVSTLTIQRTQQEDSAVYLCASSRPGLPSYEQYFGPGTRLTVT.

V and J are TRBV11-1 and TRBJ1-2; D gene ambiguous. This CDR3 has 13 amino acids. Per the germline V gene, CDR1 is SGHAT and CDR2 is FQDESV (reference sequence). Trimming cost V 4 bases and J 2 bases, with 8 bases left between them. For the CDR3, the DNA is TGTGCCAGCAGCTCCAGAACAAACTATGGCTACACCTTC. Its translation: CASSSRTNYGYTF. The full variable domain, its missing parts supplied by reference TRBV11-1 and TRBJ1-2, is EAEVAQSPRYKITEKSQAVAFWCDPISGHATLYWYRQILGQGPELLVQFQDESVVDDSQLPKDRFSAERLKGVDSTLKIQPAELGDSAMYLCASSSRTNYGYTFGSGTRLTVV.

V and J are TRBV30 and TRBJ1-5; 8 nucleotides align to TRBD1. Germline-derived CDR1 and CDR2 are GTSNPN and SVGIG (reference sequence). The CDR3 loop spans 16 amino acids. V shed 2 bases and J 1 base; nucleotides not matched to a gene: 7. The CDR3 is CAWSIRTGLSNQPQHF. The CDR3 nucleotides read TGTGCCTGGAGTATCCGGACAGGGTTGAGCAATCAGCCCCAGCATTTT.

This clone was found once. The rearrangement uses TRBV5-4 and TRBJ2-5; possible D gene TRBD2, 5 bases. Germline-derived CDR1 and CDR2 are SGHNT and YYREEE (reference sequence). V lost 0 bases, J lost 4 bases, and 10 bases lay in between. CDR3 length: 14 residues. The CDR3 DNA reads as TGTGCCAGCAGCTTGGAGAGGGTTACAGAGACCCAGTACTTC. Amino acids: CASSLERVTETQYF.

The CDR3 protein is CASSLAVNTEAFF. Written as DNA, the CDR3 is TGTGCCAGCAGTTTGGCAGTGAACACTGAAGCTTTCTTT. V is TRBV12-3 or TRBV12-4 and J is TRBJ1-1; D ambiguous. This CDR3 comprises 13 residues. The ends were cut back, 3 bases at V and 0 bases at J, with 5 bases in the middle.

The V and J genes are TRBV30 and TRBJ2-5; 11 bases line up with TRBD2. V was clipped by 1 base and J by 5 bases; unmatched bases: 9. Germline lookup yields CDR1 GTSNPN and CDR2 SVGIG (reference sequence). The CDR3 totals 16 residues. Written as DNA, the CDR3 is TGTGCCTGGAGTGCCAAACTAGCGGGGGCGCCGGAGACCCAGTACTTC. Protein product: CAWSAKLAGAPETQYF.

This chain uses TRBV19 with TRBJ2-1; 9 bases align to TRBD2. This CDR3 has 15 residues. J lost 6 bases, V lost 3 bases, and 6 bases had no gene match. The germline V gene encodes CDR1 LNHDA and CDR2 SQIVND (reference sequence). In DNA, the CDR3 is TGTGCCAGTAGTATGAAGGGCGGGGGGGTCAATGAGCAGTTCTTC. Translating it yields CASSMKGGGVNEQFF.

V gene TRBV6-5 combines with J gene TRBJ1-3, with 7 bases aligning to TRBD1. Germline V gene data show CDR1 as MNHEY and CDR2 as SVGAGI. CDR3 size: 14 residues. J gave up 4 bases and V 6 bases, and 6 bases lay outside the gene matches. The CDR3 DNA follows: TGTGCCAGCAGAGGGGGCTTATCGGGAAACACCATATATTTT. It translates to CASRGGLSGNTIYF.